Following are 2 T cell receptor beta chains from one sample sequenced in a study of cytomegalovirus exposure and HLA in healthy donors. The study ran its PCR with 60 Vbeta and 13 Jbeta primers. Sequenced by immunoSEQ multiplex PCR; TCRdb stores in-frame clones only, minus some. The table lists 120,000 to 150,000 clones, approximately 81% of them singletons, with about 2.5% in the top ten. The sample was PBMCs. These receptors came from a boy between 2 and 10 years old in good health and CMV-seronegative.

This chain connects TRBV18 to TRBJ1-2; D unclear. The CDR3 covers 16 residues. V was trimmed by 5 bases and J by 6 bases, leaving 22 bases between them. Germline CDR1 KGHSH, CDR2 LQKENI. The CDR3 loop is CASSSYSGEFGDGYTF. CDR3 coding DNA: TGTGCCAGCTCATCCTACAGTGGGGAGTTTGGGGATGGCTACACCTTC. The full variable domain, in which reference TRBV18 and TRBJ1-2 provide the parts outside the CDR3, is NAGVMQNPRHLVRRRGQEARLRCSPMKGHSHVYWYRQLPEEGLKFMVYLQKENIIDESGMPKERFSAEFPKEGPSILRIQQVVRGDSAAYFCASSSYSGEFGDGYTFGSGTRLTVV.

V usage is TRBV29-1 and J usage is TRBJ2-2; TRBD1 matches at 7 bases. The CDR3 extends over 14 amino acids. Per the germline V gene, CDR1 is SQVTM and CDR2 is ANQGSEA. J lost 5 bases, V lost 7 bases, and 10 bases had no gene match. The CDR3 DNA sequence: TGCAGCGGTCTGACAGGGTTGGGGACCGGGGAGCTGTTTTTT. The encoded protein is CSGLTGLGTGELFF.